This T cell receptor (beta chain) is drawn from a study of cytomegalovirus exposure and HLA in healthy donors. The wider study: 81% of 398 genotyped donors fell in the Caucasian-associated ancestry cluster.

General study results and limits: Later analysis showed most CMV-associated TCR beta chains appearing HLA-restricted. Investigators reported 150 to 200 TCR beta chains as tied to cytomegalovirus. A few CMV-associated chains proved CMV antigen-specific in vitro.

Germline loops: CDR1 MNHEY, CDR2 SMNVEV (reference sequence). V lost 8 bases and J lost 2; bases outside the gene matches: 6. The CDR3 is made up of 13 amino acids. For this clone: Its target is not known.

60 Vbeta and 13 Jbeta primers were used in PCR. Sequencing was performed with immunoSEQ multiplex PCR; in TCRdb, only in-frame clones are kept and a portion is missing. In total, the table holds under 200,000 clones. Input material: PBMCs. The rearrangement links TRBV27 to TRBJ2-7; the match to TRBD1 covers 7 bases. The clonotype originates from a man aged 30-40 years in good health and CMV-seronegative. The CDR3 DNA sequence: TGTGCCAGCGGGGTACAGGGGCCCTACGAGCAGTACTTC. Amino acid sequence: CASGVQGPYEQYF.